This T cell receptor beta chain comes out of a study of T cell clusters in autoimmune cytopenias. TRB was amplified from around 0.25 ug of peripheral blood genomic DNA per sample. One tube held mixed TRB-A and TRB-B primer pools for touch-down PCR. From its re-call of the multiplex PCR reads, TCRdb lists each CDR3 protein once, without DNA. The listing contains 9,500 to 12,000 distinct CDR3 sequences. In addition, the sample was reused for a study of T cell repertoires in aging, cancer and after chemotherapy.

Sequencing was performed on peripheral blood. The receptor's source is a human donor in good health.

The CDR3 protein is CASSSTGGGGTDTQYF. This chain joins TRBV7-2 and TRBJ2-3; the D gene TCRdb calls, TRBD1, cannot be checked with no DNA. The CDR3 is made up of 16 amino acids. CDR1 and CDR2 from the germline V gene are SGHTA and FQGNSA.